The clone carrying this T cell receptor beta chain has only a few counts. Its antigen remains unidentified. The sample is drawn from a study of T cell responses to AZD1222 COVID-19 vaccine. Study results and limitations: Spike-specific TCR breadth and depth were elevated following two AZD1222 doses. Clonal diversity was possibly underestimated; the donors were predominantly white British and more often female.

The CDR3 extends over 15 amino acids. Trimming removed 7 bases at V and 2 bases at J, with 15 bases between. Germline CDR1 reads LNHDA; CDR2 reads SQIVND (reference sequence). Clones were sequenced by immunoSEQ multiplex PCR, and TCRdb holds only the in-frame ones, with some missing. Of approximately 49,000 clones listed, around 80% are singletons. The chain uses TRBV19 and TRBJ1-5; unclear D gene. The sample consisted of peripheral blood, taken on day 0 of MenACWY control vaccination. This receptor was taken from an adult in good health. DNA for the CDR3: TGTGCCAGTAATCCAGAGGGTAGAGGCAATCAGCCCCAGCATTTT. This translates into CASNPEGRGNQPQHF.